This TCR beta chain was found in a study of early T cells in non-severe SARS-CoV-2 infection. Looking at the study overall: The chains were unpaired, and the sequenced material was bulk RNA from unsorted whole blood.

With 1 base removed from V and 4 bases from J, the gap between germline ends came to 11 bases. The CDR3 is 14 residues long. Germline lookup yields CDR1 SGHDT and CDR2 YYEEEE. Unique molecular identifiers (one per individual cDNA molecule) were attached. MiXCR, run by TCRdb on the 5' RACE reads, gives a single entry per CDR3 protein. Of more than 20,000 distinct CDR3 sequences in the sample, under 5% are singletons; the top ten hold 1.4% to 1.5%. Study-wide findings and caveats: VDJdb-based annotation leaned toward anti-spike CD8 responses and missed private and CD4 specificities.

This clonotype was seen repeatedly, ten times or more. Its antigen is as yet unknown. Sequencing was done on a sample of whole blood. This receptor was identified in an adult who was a healthcare worker with PCR-confirmed SARS-CoV-2 infection or an uninfected control (not recorded which). V is TRBV5-6 and J is TRBJ1-2, with D possibly matching TRBD1 (5 bases). CDR3 amino acids: CASSLRQTSYGYTF. Here the CDR3 DNA reads TGTGCCAGCAGCTTGCGACAGACTAGCTATGGCTACACCTTC.